This TCR beta chain was sequenced for a study of blood T cell repertoires in COVID-19. Study-level information: The samples span acute and convalescent COVID-19 from the United States, Italy and Spain.

V was trimmed by 6 bases and J by 1 base, leaving 9 bases between them. Germline V gene lookup returns CDR1 MNHEY and CDR2 SVGAGI. This CDR3 is 13 amino acids long. Profiled with immunoSEQ multiplex PCR; TCRdb holds only in-frame clones, not every one. The table records 150,000 or so clones, 82% of them present only once. The chain employs TRBV6-5 and TRBJ1-1; D call uncertain. This TCR was recovered from a woman aged 70-85 years with acute or convalescent COVID-19. The sample taken for sequencing was peripheral blood. Here the CDR3 reads CASRQVGNTEAFF. DNA for the CDR3: TGTGCCAGCAGGCAGGTTGGGAACACTGAAGCTTTCTTT.